This note documents a single TCR beta chain sequence. In the authors' workflow: Reference gene primer amplification in the assay estimated nucleated cell counts. The protocol was immunoSEQ multiplex PCR, while the TCRdb copy is restricted to in-frame clones and leaves out a portion. That table gives V, J and clone size, and the DNA gave D and trimming. The sample contains some 130,000 clones, roughly three quarters of which appear only once. The record originates from a study of blood T cell repertoires in COVID-19. The CDR3 covers 16 residues. Germline-derived CDR1 and CDR2 are SGHTA and FQGNSA. V lost 5 bases and J 1 base, leaving 17 bases between the germline ends.

The sample taken for sequencing was peripheral blood. This chain uses TRBV7-2 with TRBJ2-5, with a tentative D call TRBD2 (7 bases). The source is a woman in her sixties or seventies with acute or convalescent COVID-19. The CDR3 spells CASSLGAGAFQETQYF. Here the CDR3 DNA reads TGTGCCAGCAGCCTGGGGGCGGGGGCGTTCCAAGAGACCCAGTACTTC.